This paragraph covers one TCR beta chain sequence. This entry belongs to a study of blood T cell repertoires in COVID-19. Across the whole study: Donors in the United States, Italy and Spain gave samples during acute or convalescent COVID-19. From T cells, B-cell-depleted T cells, or PBMCs came the material, which was cDNA or gDNA.

Followed longitudinally, the Seattle patients had been enrolled during active infection. Per the authors' pipeline: Estimated nucleated cell counts came from reference gene primer amplification. Method: immunoSEQ multiplex PCR; TCRdb's copy keeps in-frame clones and lacks some. The V and J calls and clone size come from that table; D and trimming were worked out from the DNA. The profile covers roughly 350,000 clones, with approximately 87% appearing a single time and about 10% taken by the ten largest. The clonotype comes from a woman in her twenties or thirties with COVID-19, enrolled during active disease. Sequencing used peripheral blood.

The CDR3 coding sequence is TGTGCCAGTAGTCCCAGGCTCCAAGAGACCCAGTACTTC. This translates into CASSPRLQETQYF. The chain employs TRBV19 and TRBJ2-5; D remains unclear. The V and J ends lost 5 bases and 1 base respectively, with 8 bases between them. The CDR3 sequence is 13 residues long. Germline lookup yields CDR1 LNHDA and CDR2 SQIVND (reference sequence).